The 21 T cell receptor beta chains reported below all come from one sample, sequenced in a study of CD8+CD57+ T cells in acquired aplastic anemia listed by TCRdb under 2018. The instrument given in TCRdb is Illumina HiSeq 2000. TCR beta VDJ combination and CDR3 sequence profiling used genomic DNA as the template. The public reads were reprocessed in TCRdb via fastp at Q25 and MiXCR, keeping in-frame beta chains. Every entry covers one CDR3 protein and lists the most common genes and DNA from its rows. In all, the sample holds 200,000 or so distinct CDR3 sequences, and approximately 50% of those were seen once. The top ten constitute approximately 9.7% of the sample. Expansion of CD8+CD57+ cells had been shown by flow cytometry in the patients chosen for sequencing. Sequencing was done on a sample of sorted CD4+, CD8+, or CD8+CD57+ T cells (not recorded which) from PBMCs. These receptors all come from a human donor with aplastic anemia.

In its sample, this clonotype was seen many times. CDR3 region: CASTRDRGTEAFF. CDR3 nucleotide sequence: TGTGCCAGTACCCGGGACAGGGGAACTGAAGCTTTCTTT. The chain carries TRBV19 and TRBJ1-1; 10 nucleotides line up with TRBD1. This CDR3 comprises 13 residues. Unmatched junction bases numbered 4, after V lost 7 bases and J lost 5 bases. Germline CDR1 LNHDA, CDR2 SQIVND (reference sequence).

This clonotype has at least ten counts. The rearrangement links TRBV7-9 to TRBJ2-7; D gene ambiguous. Trimming removed 3 bases from V and 6 bases from J, with 6 bases in between. Germline CDR1 and CDR2: SEHNR and FQNEAQ (reference sequence). The CDR3 runs to 11 residues. CDR3 DNA sequence: TGTGCCAGCAGCTTTAGCCGCGAGCAGTACTTC. It yields the protein CASSFSREQYF.

In its sample, this clonotype was seen many times. V usage is TRBV14 and J usage is TRBJ2-3; D may be TRBD2 (5 bases). The CDR3 runs to 16 residues. Trimming shortened V by 1 base and J by 2 bases, and 13 bases separated the two germline ends. Germline assignment: CDR1 SGHDN and CDR2 FVKESK. In DNA form, the CDR3 reads TGTGCCAGCAGCCAAGGAGTTAGCGAGAACACAGATACGCAGTATTTT. Protein sequence: CASSQGVSENTDTQYF. Supplemented by reference TRBV14 and TRBJ2-3, the full variable domain reads EAGVTQFPSHSVIEKGQTVTLRCDPISGHDNLYWYRRVMGKEIKFLLHFVKESKQDESGMPNNRFLAERTGGTYSTLKVQPAELEDSGVYFCASSQGVSENTDTQYFGPGTRLTVL.

In its sample, this clonotype was seen a few times. J is TRBJ1-6 and V is TRBV15; unclear D gene. CDR1 and CDR2 (germline): LNHNV, YYDKDF (reference sequence). The length of the CDR3 is 13 residues. V lost 4 bases, J lost 9 bases, and 10 bases lay in between. CDR3 sequence reads: CATSTSDFSPLHF. The CDR3 coding sequence is TGTGCCACCAGCACTAGTGACTTTTCACCCCTCCACTTT.

This clonotype was counted at least ten times. This rearrangement joins TRBV2 to TRBJ2-7; tentative D call: TRBD2 (7 bases). CDR1 and CDR2 (germline): SNHLY, FYNNEI. The CDR3 consists of 14 residues. Trimming took off 7 bases at V and 4 bases at J, with 17 bases between the two ends. The CDR3 coding sequence is TGTGCCAGCACCCCTGGGAGGGGGGGATACGAGCAGTACTTC. It specifies CASTPGRGGYEQYF.

This clonotype was counted ten times or more. The V call is TRBV20-1, the J call TRBJ2-2; D is ambiguous. Germline V gene sequence: CDR1 DFQATT, CDR2 SNEGSKA (reference sequence). The CDR3 has 14 residues. V was cut by 5 bases and J by 2 bases, with 12 bases left in between. DNA of the CDR3: TGCAGTGCTCAACCGGGTCTTAACACCGGGGAGCTGTTTTTT. Translated: CSAQPGLNTGELFF.

This clonotype has just a few counts. V usage is TRBV4-1 and J usage is TRBJ2-1; no definite D call. The germline CDR1 and CDR2 sequences are MGHRA and YSYEKL. This CDR3 spans 17 amino acids. V lost 0 bases to trimming and J lost 0 bases, with 12 bases between them. In DNA, the CDR3 is TGCGCCAGCAGCCAAGATTCACCGCTGAGCTCCTACAATGAGCAGTTCTTC. This sequence encodes CASSQDSPLSSYNEQFF.

This chain joins TRBV7-2 and TRBJ2-7; no clear D. The CDR3 length is 14 residues. Germline lookup yields CDR1 SGHTA and CDR2 FQGNSA. V dropped 1 base and J dropped 2 bases, with 9 bases sitting between them. The CDR3: CASSLVGITYEQYF. DNA of the CDR3: TGTGCCAGCAGCTTAGTTGGCATCACCTACGAGCAGTACTTC.

This clonotype was counted between two and nine times. The chain employs TRBV2 and TRBJ1-5; weak D call: TRBD1 (5 bases). Per the germline V gene, CDR1 is SNHLY and CDR2 is FYNNEI. The CDR3 extends over 14 amino acids. The V end was cut by 9 bases, the J end by 2 bases, with 14 bases between. The CDR3: CASGASTGNQPQHF. CDR3 in DNA: TGTGCCAGTGGGGCTTCGACGGGCAATCAGCCCCAGCATTTT.

This clonotype was recorded once. A read error may be the cause here, since a much bigger clone is one base away. The V call is TRBV4-1, the J call TRBJ2-1, with TRBD2 matching 9 bases. With 6 bases clipped from V and 8 bases from J, the junction kept 5 bases outside the gene matches. Germline V lookup: CDR1 MGHRA, CDR2 YSYEKL. The CDR3 is 13 amino acids. In DNA form, the CDR3 reads TGCGCCAGCAGGGAGACTAGCGGCGATGAGCAGTTCTTC. Protein sequence: CASRETSGDEQFF.

Points on this clonotype: This may be a read error, as it is one base from a much larger clone. The chain uses TRBV5-1 and TRBJ1-1; 7 positions agree with TRBD1. CDR3 length equals 15 residues. The ends lost 2 bases at V and 4 bases at J; junction bases unmatched: 8. Germline assignment: CDR1 SGHRS and CDR2 YFSETQ. This CDR3 reads CASSLPTGRGTEAFF. The CDR3 DNA follows: TGCGCCAGCAGCTTACCGACAGGGAGGGGCACTGAAGCTTTCTTT.

The chain has TRBV2 and TRBJ2-1, with 13 nucleotides matching TRBD2. This CDR3 is built from 15 residues. The ends lost 8 bases at V and 4 bases at J; junction bases unmatched: 5. The germline V gene has CDR1 SNHLY and CDR2 FYNNEI. The CDR3: CASGGLAGWYNEQFF. In DNA form, the CDR3 reads TGTGCCAGCGGGGGACTAGCGGGATGGTACAATGAGCAGTTCTTC.

The chain employs TRBV7-2 and TRBJ2-5; D uncertain. V was trimmed by 4 bases and J by 4 bases, leaving 10 bases between them. CDR1 and CDR2 from the germline V gene are SGHTA and FQGNSA. The CDR3 runs 13 residues. The CDR3 DNA is TGTGCCAGCAGCTCCCCCCTGCGAGAGACCCAGTACTTC. Amino acid sequence: CASSSPLRETQYF.

This clonotype was seen ten or more times. The chain combines TRBV11-3 with TRBJ2-7, with 7 nucleotides matching TRBD1. Germline V lookup: CDR1 SGHNT, CDR2 YENEEA. With V trimmed by 6 bases and J by 0 bases, 2 bases remained unmatched. The CDR3 has 13 amino acids. CDR3 region: CASRRDSSYEQYF. In DNA, the CDR3 is TGTGCCAGCAGACGGGACAGCTCCTACGAGCAGTACTTC.

V usage is TRBV30 and J usage is TRBJ2-3, with D maybe TRBD2 (6 bases). Germline V gives CDR1 GTSNPN, CDR2 SVGIG (reference sequence). CDR3 length: 14 amino acids. V was trimmed by 5 bases and J by 3 bases, leaving 15 bases between them. The CDR3 nucleotides read TGTGCCTGGGGCCCGGGACTTTCGACAGATACGCAGTATTTT. Translated, it gives CAWGPGLSTDTQYF.

The V call is TRBV10-3, the J call TRBJ2-3; D uncertain. Trimming removed 4 bases from V and 4 bases from J, with 9 bases in between. Germline V gene lookup returns CDR1 ENHRY and CDR2 SYGVKD. This CDR3 is 13 amino acids long. CDR3: CAISAGYPDTQYF. The CDR3 DNA is TGTGCCATCAGTGCCGGGTACCCAGATACGCAGTATTTT.

This clonotype was observed a single time. V gene TRBV19 combines with J gene TRBJ2-7; tentatively, D is TRBD1 (6 bases). Trimming cost V 5 bases and J 0 bases, with 8 bases left between them. Germline assignment: CDR1 LNHDA and CDR2 SQIVND (reference sequence). The CDR3 length is 13 residues. The DNA for the CDR3 is TGTGCCAGTAGTTCAGGGGTCTCCTACGAGCAGTACTTC. It is translated as CASSSGVSYEQYF.

This rearrangement joins TRBV10-1 to TRBJ2-7; 7 nucleotides line up with TRBD1. The germline V gene encodes CDR1 WNHNN and CDR2 SYGVQD (reference sequence). V was pared by 2 bases and J by 7 bases, with 8 bases of the junction left unmatched. The CDR3 contains 14 residues. The CDR3 sequence: CASSEPTGCREQYF. The CDR3 coding sequence is TGCGCCAGCAGTGAGCCGACAGGGTGTAGGGAGCAGTACTTC.

This clonotype was detected only a few times. At one of its ends the junction is not consistent with the germline gene, which may arise from a read error. The chain employs TRBV5-8 and TRBJ1-2; D remains unclear. The CDR3 has 13 amino acids. Germline CDR1 reads SGHTS; CDR2 reads YDEGEE. The CDR3 spells CASSLPGTYGCTF. Written as DNA, the CDR3 is TGTGCCAGCAGCTTGCCCGGAACATATGGCTGCACCTTC.

In its sample, this clonotype was seen a few times. The chain joins TRBV11-2 to TRBJ2-3, with D unresolved. Germline V gene lookup returns CDR1 SGHAT and CDR2 FQNNGV. V lost 1 base and J 6 bases, leaving 5 bases between the germline ends. The CDR3 length is 12 residues. In DNA, the CDR3 is TGTGCCAGCAGCTTAGGGAGTGATACGCAGTATTTT. This codes for CASSLGSDTQYF. The full variable domain, in which reference TRBV11-2 and TRBJ2-3 provide the parts outside the CDR3, is EAGVAQSPRYKIIEKRQSVAFWCNPISGHATLYWYQQILGQGPKLLIQFQNNGVVDDSQLPKDRFSAERLKGVDSTLKIQPAKLEDSAVYLCASSLGSDTQYFGPGTRLTVL.

The chain uses TRBV7-3 and TRBJ2-3; D not resolved. Trimming cost V 2 bases and J 4 bases, with 7 bases left between them. Germline values: CDR1 SGHTA, CDR2 FQGTGA. This CDR3 region has 13 residues. In nucleotides, the CDR3 is TGTGCCAGCAGCTTACTGGCCTCAGATACGCAGTATTTT. Translation: CASSLLASDTQYF.